Listed below are T cell receptor beta chains from one sample, sequenced in a study of spatial heterogeneity in lung cancer. TCRdb independently ran MiXCR on the 5' RACE reads; one entry per CDR3 protein. Among some 80,000 distinct CDR3 sequences listed, 8% were seen once. Sequenced material: PBMCs, taken at surgery. The receptors here all came from a male donor with early-stage non-small cell lung cancer. Each CDR3 is given with its conserved first and last residue. The D gene is left open where the match is weak. Size is stated for part of the rows, as once, few or many counts, or as a class when the clone is expanded.

size	D	V	J	DNA	CDR3
NA	NA	TRBV7-9	TRBJ2-1	TGTGCCAGCAGCTTAGTATCCTCCGCCAATGAGCAGTTCTTC	CASSLVSSANEQFF
few	TRBD1	TRBV12-3/TRBV12-4	TRBJ2-5	TGTGCCAGCAGTCGCACAGGGGTAGAGACCCAGTACTTC	CASSRTGVETQYF
NA	NA	TRBV11-3	TRBJ1-1	TGTGCCAGCAGCTTAATGGGGGCCGCCCAAGCTTTCTTT	CASSLMGAAQAFF
many	TRBD2	TRBV10-2	TRBJ2-7	TGCGCCAGCGGAGGCGGACTAGCGGGACCTAGGAGCTCCTACGAGCAGTACTTC	CASGGGLAGPRSSYEQYF
many	NA	TRBV25-1	TRBJ2-5	TGTGCCAGCGCTTCGGCCCTCCAAGAGACCCAGTACTTC	CASASALQETQYF
many	NA	TRBV20-1	TRBJ1-1	TGCAGTGGTCTTCCAGGGAGGGAGAACACTGAAGCTTTCTTT	CSGLPGRENTEAFF
few	TRBD2	TRBV6-6	TRBJ2-5	TGTGCCAGCAGTTACCTGGGACTAGCGGACCCCGGAGAGACCCAGTACTTC	CASSYLGLADPGETQYF
few	NA	TRBV7-2	TRBJ2-1	TGTGCCAGCAGCTTGAACAGGAACTCCTACAATGAGCAGTTCTTC	CASSLNRNSYNEQFF
NA	TRBD1	TRBV7-2	TRBJ2-7	TGTGCCAGCAGCATCACCCGGGACAGGGCCTACGAGCAGTACTTC	CASSITRDRAYEQYF
many	TRBD1	TRBV7-2	TRBJ2-1	TGTGCCAGCAGCCCCGACAGGGCGAATGAGCAGTTCTTC	CASSPDRANEQFF
many	TRBD1	TRBV5-1	TRBJ2-5	TGCGCCAGCAGCGATAGGACAGGTCAAGAGACCCAGTACTTC	CASSDRTGQETQYF
NA	TRBD1	TRBV20-1	TRBJ1-1	TGCAGTGCACATAAGACAGGGGCGGTAACTGAAGCTTTCTTT	CSAHKTGAVTEAFF
NA	NA	TRBV27	TRBJ2-3	TGTGCCAGCAGTTTGGGGAATTCGGGAGATACGCAGTATTTT	CASSLGNSGDTQYF